This T cell receptor (beta chain) was sequenced for a study of blood T cell repertoires in COVID-19. Looking at the study overall: The samples span acute and convalescent COVID-19 from the United States, Italy and Spain. From T cells, B-cell-depleted T cells, or PBMCs came the material, which was cDNA or gDNA.

Under the authors' procedure: Reference gene primer amplification in the assay estimated nucleated cell counts. TCRdb's table, derived via immunoSEQ multiplex PCR, lists solely in-frame clones and lacks some. D and trimming were read from the DNA, whereas the V and J calls and clone size are those reported in that table. Here the sample spans around 79,000 clones, 65% to 90% being singletons. Sequenced material: peripheral blood. This clonotype originated in a woman aged 60 to 75 with acute or convalescent COVID-19.

The CDR3 DNA sequence: TGTGCCAGCAGCCGCTCTGAGGGCTGGGACACCATATATTTT. Translated, it gives CASSRSEGWDTIYF. The chain recombines TRBV7-8 with TRBJ1-3; D is unresolved. In germline, CDR1 is SGHVS, CDR2 FQNEAQ. V was trimmed by 5 bases and J by 8 bases, leaving 16 bases between them. The CDR3 has 14 amino acids.